These 27 T cell receptor beta chains came from one sample sequenced in a study of blood T cell repertoires in COVID-19. Produced via immunoSEQ multiplex PCR; TCRdb's table is partial and in-frame only. The table has around 130,000 clones, around four fifths seen once. The sequenced sample consisted of peripheral blood. The source of these receptors is a human donor in a cohort sampled during active COVID-19.

The chain couples TRBV4-1 to TRBJ1-3; D is ambiguous. Between the trimmed V and J ends, which lost 2 bases and 0 bases, there was a span of 11 bases. The CDR3 has 16 amino acids. Per the germline V gene, CDR1 is MGHRA and CDR2 is YSYEKL. Written as DNA, the CDR3 is TGCGCCAGCAGCCAAAGAGACGGGGACTCTGGAAACACCATATATTTT. Protein product: CASSQRDGDSGNTIYF.

The rearrangement links TRBV5-1 to TRBJ1-2, with a tentative D call TRBD1 (5 bases). The CDR3 has 14 amino acids. V was shortened by 1 base and J by 7 bases, with 14 bases between the two germline ends. CDR1 is SGHRS, CDR2 YFSETQ, per germline. CDR3 DNA: TGCGCCAGCAGCTTGCGGGCAGGGACTAGTGGCTACACCTTC. Translation gives CASSLRAGTSGYTF.

As DNA, the CDR3 is TGTGCCAGCAGCTTGGCCAGGGGGGACACCGGGGAGCTGTTTTTT. Its translation: CASSLARGDTGELFF. The chain couples TRBV5-4 to TRBJ2-2; D might be TRBD1 (7 bases). Germline assignment: CDR1 SGHNT and CDR2 YYREEE (reference sequence). The V and J ends lost 0 bases and 3 bases respectively, with 9 bases between them. The CDR3 length is 15 residues.

The J gene is TRBJ2-1, the V gene TRBV18; TRBD2 agrees at 8 bases. Losses at the gene ends were 3 bases for V and 4 bases for J; bases not matched to a gene: 5. The CDR3 spans 15 residues. Per the germline V gene, CDR1 is KGHSH and CDR2 is LQKENI. CDR3 in DNA: TGTGCCAGCTCACCTCTAGCGGGCCCGTACAATGAGCAGTTCTTC. It translates to CASSPLAGPYNEQFF.

The CDR3 bases are TGCGCCAGCAGCCAAGAAGGGCTGGGGGGACCCACAGATACGCAGTATTTT. It encodes CASSQEGLGGPTDTQYF. The chain employs TRBV4-1 and TRBJ2-3; D possibly corresponds to TRBD2 (6 bases). The CDR3 sequence is 17 residues long. Trimming stripped 0 bases from V and 2 bases from J, with 15 bases between. CDR1 is MGHRA and CDR2 is YSYEKL in the germline V gene.

CDR3 DNA sequence: TGTGCCAGCAGGGGACAGGGGCCAGAAGCTTTCTTT. Its protein product is CASRGQGPEAFF. The chain employs TRBV9 and TRBJ1-1; 10 positions agree with TRBD1. J was trimmed by 8 bases and V by 5 bases; bases with no gene match: 3. Germline values: CDR1 SGDLS, CDR2 YYNGEE. The CDR3 spans 12 residues.

The genes are TRBV11-1 and TRBJ1-6, with D perhaps TRBD1 (5 bases). The CDR3 has 16 amino acids. Between the trimmed V and J ends, which lost 2 bases and 9 bases, there was a span of 17 bases. Germline CDR1 reads SGHAT; CDR2 reads FQDESV (reference sequence). This CDR3 is CASSLPAGPAGSPLHF. The CDR3 nucleotides read TGTGCCAGCAGCTTACCAGCGGGACCGGCGGGTTCACCCCTCCACTTT.

This clone showed up just a few times. The rearrangement joins TRBV6-5 to TRBJ2-7; 15 nucleotides agree with TRBD2. V was pared by 6 bases and J by 4 bases, with 4 bases of the junction left unmatched. CDR3 length equals 15 residues. Germline-derived CDR1 and CDR2 are MNHEY and SVGAGI. The CDR3 DNA reads TGTGCCAGCAGGGGACTAGCGGGGGGTCAATACGAGCAGTACTTC. The encoded protein is CASRGLAGGQYEQYF.

The chain joins TRBV3-1 (or the pseudogene TRBV3-2) to TRBJ1-2, with D hard to call. This CDR3 region has 11 residues. V shed 8 bases and J shed 7 bases, with 11 bases lying between them. Germline lookup yields CDR1 LGHDT and CDR2 YNNKEL (reference sequence). The CDR3 coding sequence is TGTGCCAGCGGAAAAACGGGTGGCTACACCTTC. This gives the protein CASGKTGGYTF.

This clone was counted a single time. The V and J genes are TRBV27 and TRBJ2-1; TRBD1 agrees at 12 bases. V lost 6 bases and J lost 5; bases outside the gene matches: 5. Germline CDR1 and CDR2: MNHEY and SMNVEV (reference sequence). This CDR3 has 15 amino acids. CDR3 nucleotide sequence: TGTGCCAGCAGATCCGGGACAGGGGGCAACAATGAGCAGTTCTTC. Translated, it gives CASRSGTGGNNEQFF.

V is TRBV6-5 and J is TRBJ1-3; 9 bases agree with TRBD1. The CDR3 covers 15 residues. V was pared by 6 bases and J by 4 bases, with 7 bases of the junction left unmatched. Germline CDR1 MNHEY, CDR2 SVGAGI. The CDR3 protein is CASSYGTGSGNTIYF. CDR3 in DNA: TGTGCCAGCAGCTATGGGACAGGGTCCGGAAACACCATATATTTT.

The chain joins TRBV6-4 to TRBJ1-6; D is possibly TRBD1 (6 bases). Per the germline V gene, CDR1 is MRHNA and CDR2 is SNTAGT. This CDR3 comprises 13 residues. V lost 2 bases and J 8 bases, leaving 7 bases between the germline ends. CDR3 bases: TGTGCCAGCAGTGACGGACAGTATTCACCCCTCCACTTT. Translating it yields CASSDGQYSPLHF.

Here the CDR3 DNA reads TGCGCCAGCAGCCAAGAGGCACCAACTAATGAAAAACTGTTTTTT. It codes for CASSQEAPTNEKLFF. V usage is TRBV4-1 and J usage is TRBJ1-4, with unresolved D. Germline lookup yields CDR1 MGHRA and CDR2 YSYEKL. Trimming cost V 0 bases and J 0 bases, with 5 bases left between them. The CDR3 is 15 amino acids.

The chain recombines TRBV9 with TRBJ1-6; 7 nucleotides line up with TRBD1. The V gene's germline CDR1 is SGDLS and CDR2 YYNGEE. Losses at the gene ends were 3 bases for V and 5 bases for J; bases not matched to a gene: 5. CDR3 length: 15 amino acids. The CDR3 spells CASSAGQNNNSPLHF. The CDR3 DNA reads TGTGCCAGCAGCGCGGGACAGAATAATAATTCACCCCTCCACTTT.

This clone was recorded only once. The chain links TRBV30 to TRBJ2-2; TRBD1 might be the D (6 bases). This CDR3 is 16 amino acids long. Deletions cut 3 bases from V and 0 bases from J, with 14 bases between. Germline V CDR1 and CDR2: GTSNPN, SVGIG (reference sequence). The chain's CDR3 is CAWRRAGASNTGELFF. CDR3 in DNA: TGTGCCTGGAGACGGGCAGGGGCCTCGAACACCGGGGAGCTGTTTTTT.

Remarks on this clone: The same CDR3 is also encoded by other DNA sequences in this sample. This rearrangement joins TRBV5-1 to TRBJ2-5; 7 nucleotides match TRBD1. The CDR3 contains 13 residues. With 0 bases clipped from V and 4 bases from J, the junction kept 0 bases outside the gene matches. From germline, CDR1 is SGHRS and CDR2 YFSETQ. As DNA, the CDR3 is TGCGCCAGCAGCTTGGCAGGGGGAGAGACCCAGTACTTC. It codes for CASSLAGGETQYF.

This clone was detected only once. The chain links TRBV30 to TRBJ1-2; 9 bases match TRBD1. This CDR3 is 17 amino acids long. The germline V gene encodes CDR1 GTSNPN and CDR2 SVGIG (reference sequence). Trimming removed 0 bases from V and 0 bases from J; junction bases left unmatched: 8. The chain's CDR3 is CAWSVPRTGEANYGYTF. The CDR3, as DNA: TGTGCCTGGAGTGTACCCCGGACAGGGGAAGCTAACTATGGCTACACCTTC.

This chain joins TRBV5-5 and TRBJ2-7; 9 positions agree with TRBD1. Germline assignment: CDR1 SGHKS and CDR2 YYEKEE (reference sequence). Unmatched junction bases numbered 3, after V lost 4 bases and J lost 1 base. This CDR3 spans 14 amino acids. Here the CDR3 DNA reads TGTGCCAGCAGCCGGGACAGGGCATCCTACGAGCAGTACTTC. Protein product: CASSRDRASYEQYF.

The V and J genes are TRBV6-5 and TRBJ2-7; 8 bases are shared with TRBD1. V lost 4 bases to trimming and J lost 2 bases; unmatched junction nucleotides: 7. Germline CDR1 MNHEY, CDR2 SVGAGI. The length of the CDR3 is 15 residues. The CDR3 DNA follows: TGTGCCAGCAGTTCCGGGACAGGCCATACCTACGAGCAGTACTTC. This encodes CASSSGTGHTYEQYF.

The rearrangement joins TRBV18 to TRBJ1-2; tentatively, D is TRBD1 (5 bases). The germline V gene encodes CDR1 KGHSH and CDR2 LQKENI. The V and J ends lost 3 bases and 2 bases respectively, with 13 bases between them. The CDR3 sequence is 15 residues long. CDR3 nucleotide sequence: TGTGCCAGCTCACCGGCTGGACATCTAAACTATGGCTACACCTTC. Translating it yields CASSPAGHLNYGYTF.

V is TRBV19 and J is TRBJ1-4; 9 nucleotides align to TRBD1. The trim removed 8 bases at V and 7 bases at J, leaving 11 bases unmatched. CDR3 length: 15 amino acids. Germline V gives CDR1 LNHDA, CDR2 SQIVND (reference sequence). CDR3 residues: CASSDRGSHSEKLFF. Written as DNA, the CDR3 is TGTGCCAGTTCGGACAGGGGTAGTCATAGTGAAAAACTGTTTTTT. Filled out from reference TRBV19 and TRBJ1-4, the complete variable domain reads DGGITQSPKYLFRKEGQNVTLSCEQNLNHDAMYWYRQDPGQGLRLIYYSQIVNDFQKGDIAEGYSVSREKKESFPLTVTSAQKNPTAFYLCASSDRGSHSEKLFFGSGTQLSVL.

The chain has TRBV10-3 and TRBJ2-7, with a possible D match to TRBD1 (6 bases). The V gene lost 8 bases and the J gene lost 2 bases, with 16 bases spanning the gap. The germline gives CDR1 ENHRY, CDR2 SYGVKD. The CDR3 covers 14 residues. CDR3 sequence reads: CAIGTGKGAYEQYF. For the CDR3, the DNA is TGTGCCATCGGAACAGGGAAAGGGGCCTACGAGCAGTACTTC.

In its sample, this clone was seen a few times. The chain links TRBV9 to TRBJ1-6; 7 positions match TRBD1. The CDR3 has 15 amino acids. V was pared by 0 bases and J by 9 bases, with 6 bases of the junction left unmatched. Germline V CDR1 and CDR2: SGDLS, YYNGEE. The CDR3 sequence: CASSVEDRKGSPLHF. The CDR3 region has the DNA TGTGCCAGCAGCGTAGAGGACAGGAAGGGTTCACCCCTCCACTTT.

In nucleotides, the CDR3 is TGTGCCTGGAGTGCACCCGACAGGGGGCGTACTGAAGCTTTCTTT. This gives the protein CAWSAPDRGRTEAFF. This rearrangement joins TRBV30 to TRBJ1-1, with TRBD1 matching over 10 bases. From germline, CDR1 is GTSNPN and CDR2 SVGIG (reference sequence). CDR3 length equals 15 residues. V shed 1 base, J shed 5 bases, and the junction held 7 bases outside the gene matches. Drawing the rest from reference TRBV30 and TRBJ1-1, the complete variable domain is SQTIHQWPATLVQPVGSPLSLECTVEGTSNPNLYWYRQAAGRGLQLLFYSVGIGQISSEVPQNLSASRPQDRQFILSSKKLLLSDSGFYLCAWSAPDRGRTEAFFGQGTRLTVV.

This clone was counted only a few times. This sequence joins TRBV13 and TRBJ2-7, with 9 bases lining up with TRBD1. There are 16 residues in the CDR3. V trimming: 0 bases; J trimming: 0 bases; junction bases outside the gene matches: 3. Germline CDR1 and CDR2: PRHDT and FYEKMQ (reference sequence). This CDR3 is CASSLGGQGPSYEQYF. CDR3 coding DNA: TGTGCCAGCAGCTTAGGGGGACAGGGACCCTCCTACGAGCAGTACTTC.

The count of this clone is one. The chain carries TRBV12-3 or TRBV12-4 and TRBJ1-3; 8 bases map to TRBD1. The CDR3 length is 13 residues. Trimming took 3 bases from V and 7 from J; bases not matched to a gene: 2. CDR3 in DNA: TGTGCCAGCAGTTTGACAGGGGCGAACACCATATATTTT. It specifies CASSLTGANTIYF.

The rearrangement links TRBV30 to TRBJ2-7; 10 positions agree with TRBD1. This CDR3 region has 13 residues. Germline-derived CDR1 and CDR2 are GTSNPN and SVGIG (reference sequence). V shed 7 bases and J 0 bases; nucleotides not matched to a gene: 3. In DNA form, the CDR3 reads TGTGCCTACCGACAGGGGGCCTCCTACGAGCAGTACTTC. Translating gives CAYRQGASYEQYF.